This T cell receptor (beta chain) appears in the sequencing data of a study of T cells in Graves' hyperthyroidism and ophthalmopathy. TCR beta CDR3 sequences were amplified from RNA transcripts. The TCR CDR3 was amplified in a first-round RT-PCR using the HTBI primer set. TCRdb reprocessed the multiplex PCR reads with MiXCR, giving one entry per CDR3 protein. The sample lists more than 450,000 distinct CDR3 sequences, around 13% occurring once. This clonotype was found many times. Trimming at V came to 5 bases and at J to 2 bases, leaving 9 bases not matched to a gene. The CDR3 runs to 16 residues. The germline CDR1 and CDR2 sequences are LGHDT and YNNKEL (reference sequence).

The source material was blood. The chain employs TRBV3-1 and TRBJ2-3, with 8 bases fitting TRBD2. The receptor was isolated from a middle-aged woman with Graves' hyperthyroidism. The CDR3 spells CASSTSVAGTTDTQYF. The DNA of the CDR3 is TGTGCCAGCAGCACCAGCGTAGCGGGAACCACAGATACGCAGTATTTT.